A selection of T cell receptor beta chains follows, all from one sample in a study of blood T cells in healthy people across ages. TCRdb reprocessed the 5' RACE reads with MiXCR, giving one entry per CDR3 protein. Among some 1.5 million distinct CDR3 sequences listed, approximately 30% were seen once. The sample consisted of blood. These receptors all come from a woman aged 30 to 39 in good health. Both conserved end residues are part of each CDR3. The order of the fields is J gene, V gene, clone size, D gene, CDR3 DNA, CDR3 protein. D genes are given only for firm matches. Size tells how often a clone was seen (once, few, many) or the class of an expanded clone, and some rows leave it out.

J: TRBJ2-7
V: TRBV5-1
size: NA
D: NA
DNA: TGCGCCAGCAGCTCAATACTACAGGGAGAACTCGAGCAGTACTTC
CDR3: CASSSILQGELEQYF

J: TRBJ2-3
V: TRBV20-1
size: NA
D: NA
DNA: TGCAGTGCTAGAGATGGGCGGGTCTCCACAGATACGCAGTATTTT
CDR3: CSARDGRVSTDTQYF

J: TRBJ2-3
V: TRBV24-1
size: NA
D: NA
DNA: TGTGCCACCAGTGATGCAGGATGGGGAGATTCAGATACGCAGTATTTT
CDR3: CATSDAGWGDSDTQYF

J: TRBJ2-5
V: TRBV20-1
size: NA
D: NA
DNA: TGCAGTGCCCTAATCCCAGAGACCCAGTACTTC
CDR3: CSALIPETQYF

J: TRBJ1-2
V: TRBV2
size: NA
D: NA
DNA: TGTGCCAGCAGTGACGATCGGGGACCCCTTTCCGGCTACACCTTC
CDR3: CASSDDRGPLSGYTF

J: TRBJ2-1
V: TRBV6-5
size: many
D: NA
DNA: TGTGCCAGCAGTTACCGGGGGTCTCAGTTCTTC
CDR3: CASSYRGSQFF

J: TRBJ2-1
V: TRBV11-2
size: once
D: NA
DNA: TGTGCCAGCAGCTTAGGAACAGGGCCGTTCCAAGAGACCCAGTTCTTC
CDR3: CASSLGTGPFQETQFF

J: TRBJ2-4
V: TRBV20-1
size: NA
D: TRBD1
DNA: TGCAGTGCTAGCGCTACAGGGGTTGTATCCAAAAACATTCAGTACTTC
CDR3: CSASATGVVSKNIQYF

J: TRBJ2-7
V: TRBV2
size: once
D: NA
DNA: TGTGCCAGCACTGAGGGGATTATAGTTTCCTACGAGCAGTACTTC
CDR3: CASTEGIIVSYEQYF

J: TRBJ1-1
V: TRBV29-1
size: NA
D: NA
DNA: TGCAGCGTTGACCCCGGGCAAGTGAACACTGAAGCTTTCTTT
CDR3: CSVDPGQVNTEAFF

J: TRBJ2-7
V: TRBV7-9
size: many
D: TRBD1
DNA: TGTGCCAGCAGCTTAGCAGGGGGCAGTACCTACGAGCAGTACTTC
CDR3: CASSLAGGSTYEQYF

J: TRBJ1-1
V: TRBV7-2
size: NA
D: NA
DNA: TGTGCCAGCAGCTTAGACTTCTCTTCTGAAGCTTTCTTT
CDR3: CASSLDFSSEAFF

J: TRBJ2-3
V: TRBV29-1
size: NA
D: TRBD2
DNA: TGCAGCGTTGTAGAGGCGGGGGGACGCACAGATACGCAGTATTTT
CDR3: CSVVEAGGRTDTQYF

J: TRBJ2-1
V: TRBV5-6
size: once
D: TRBD2
DNA: TGTGCCAGCGTTCCGAGGACTAGCGGAAACAATGAGCAGTTCTTC
CDR3: CASVPRTSGNNEQFF

J: TRBJ2-3
V: TRBV5-1
size: NA
D: NA
DNA: TGCGCCAGCAGCTTGGCCATTGAGGGTACGCAGTATTTT
CDR3: CASSLAIEGTQYF

J: TRBJ2-1
V: TRBV21-1
size: few
D: NA
DNA: TGTGCCAGCATTATCGGGTTAGCGGGGCCCCTGGGGGGTGAGCAGTTCTTC
CDR3: CASIIGLAGPLGGEQFF

J: TRBJ2-1
V: TRBV7-9
size: many
D: NA
DNA: TGTGCCAGCAGCTTAGCGCCTTTGGGTGATGAGCAGTTCTTC
CDR3: CASSLAPLGDEQFF

J: TRBJ2-1
V: TRBV7-2
size: NA
D: TRBD2
DNA: TGTGCCAGCAGCTCCACCTCAGCGGGAGGTGGTGAGCAGTTCTTC
CDR3: CASSSTSAGGGEQFF

J: TRBJ2-7
V: TRBV4-3
size: NA
D: NA
DNA: TGCGCCAGCAGCCAAGTCGAAGGGTGCTACGAGCAGTACTTC
CDR3: CASSQVEGCYEQYF

J: TRBJ1-2
V: TRBV5-5
size: few
D: TRBD1
DNA: TGTGCCAGCAGGCCCGACAGGGCTAACTATGGCTACACCTTC
CDR3: CASRPDRANYGYTF

J: TRBJ2-3
V: TRBV29-1
size: many
D: TRBD1
DNA: TGCAGCGTTGACAGGGGGCAAGCAGATACGCAGTATTTT
CDR3: CSVDRGQADTQYF

J: TRBJ1-1
V: TRBV5-1
size: few
D: NA
DNA: TGCGCCAGCGGAAGGGGGGCTGAAGCTTTCTTT
CDR3: CASGRGAEAFF

J: TRBJ2-7
V: TRBV6-1
size: few
D: TRBD2
DNA: TGTGCCAGCAGTGACCAGCGGGGGGGCATCCACGAGCAGTACTTC
CDR3: CASSDQRGGIHEQYF

J: TRBJ2-1
V: TRBV28
size: many
D: TRBD2
DNA: TGTGCCAGCAGTCCCGGGACTAGTAGGGTCAATGAGCAGTTCTTC
CDR3: CASSPGTSRVNEQFF

J: TRBJ2-1
V: TRBV18
size: many
D: NA
DNA: TGTGCCAGCAGCCCGCCCGGGAACAATGAGCAGTTCTTC
CDR3: CASSPPGNNEQFF

J: TRBJ1-1
V: TRBV7-9
size: few
D: TRBD1
DNA: TGTGCCAGCAGCCCCCCGGACAGGGGACCGTTAGAAGCTTTCTTT
CDR3: CASSPPDRGPLEAFF

J: TRBJ1-1
V: TRBV20-1
size: few
D: NA
DNA: TGCAGTGCCCCAAGGAGGAATCGGAACACTGAAGCTTTCTTT
CDR3: CSAPRRNRNTEAFF

J: TRBJ2-3
V: TRBV6-2/TRBV6-3
size: NA
D: NA
DNA: TGTGCCAGCAATCTCCCGGGGACAGATACGCAGTATTTT
CDR3: CASNLPGTDTQYF

J: TRBJ1-5
V: TRBV10-2
size: NA
D: NA
DNA: TGCGCCAGCAGTGAGACAGCTACTGGTCAGCCCCAGCATTTT
CDR3: CASSETATGQPQHF

J: TRBJ2-1
V: TRBV3-1
size: NA
D: TRBD2
DNA: TGTGCCAGCAGCCACGGGGGGACCGTCTACAATGAGCAGTTCTTC
CDR3: CASSHGGTVYNEQFF

J: TRBJ2-7
V: TRBV2
size: once
D: NA
DNA: TGTGCCGGCAGTCGGGAGCGCGGTCAGGGGGAGCAGTACTTC
CDR3: CAGSRERGQGEQYF

J: TRBJ2-5
V: TRBV11-2
size: NA
D: NA
DNA: TGTGCCAGCAGCTCCTGGCAAGACCAAGAGACCCAGTACTTC
CDR3: CASSSWQDQETQYF

J: TRBJ2-7
V: TRBV7-2
size: many
D: TRBD2
DNA: TGTGCCAGCTCCGGGACTAGCGATTACGAGCAGTACTTC
CDR3: CASSGTSDYEQYF

J: TRBJ1-4
V: TRBV7-9
size: few
D: NA
DNA: TGTGCCAGCAGCTGGGAGGCTAATGAAAAACTGTTTTTT
CDR3: CASSWEANEKLFF

J: TRBJ2-1
V: TRBV5-1
size: NA
D: NA
DNA: TGCGCCAGCAGCCCGGATGGCTATCGGAATGAGCAGTTCTTC
CDR3: CASSPDGYRNEQFF

J: TRBJ2-4
V: TRBV6-2/TRBV6-3
size: NA
D: TRBD1
DNA: TGTGCCAGCGAGACGACAGGGCCATCCAAAAACATTCAGTACTTC
CDR3: CASETTGPSKNIQYF

J: TRBJ1-1
V: TRBV7-2
size: NA
D: NA
DNA: TGTGCCAGCAGCTCCCAGCAAGGGGGCACTGAAGCTTTCTTT
CDR3: CASSSQQGGTEAFF

J: TRBJ2-1
V: TRBV4-1
size: NA
D: TRBD2
DNA: TGCGCCAGCAGCCTATTGCTAGCGGGGGAGGAGCAGTTCTTC
CDR3: CASSLLLAGEEQFF

J: TRBJ2-5
V: TRBV19
size: once
D: NA
DNA: TGTGCCAGTAGTATTGGGGACCCAGGGAGAATGGTGGAGACCCAGTACTTC
CDR3: CASSIGDPGRMVETQYF

J: TRBJ2-7
V: TRBV6-2/TRBV6-3
size: few
D: TRBD1
DNA: TGTGCCAGCAGGCATCGGACAGGGACCTACGAGCAGTACTTC
CDR3: CASRHRTGTYEQYF

J: TRBJ2-1
V: TRBV7-9
size: NA
D: NA
DNA: TGTGCCAGCAACCGACACGTAAACAGTGAGCAGTTCTTC
CDR3: CASNRHVNSEQFF

J: TRBJ1-2
V: TRBV6-5
size: NA
D: NA
DNA: TGTGCCAGCAAGGACCAGGGGCAAGGCTACACCTTC
CDR3: CASKDQGQGYTF

J: TRBJ2-1
V: TRBV5-1
size: few
D: TRBD2
DNA: TGCGCCAGCAGCTTGTTGGCACCGGGACTAGCGGGAGTTGAGCAGTTCTTC
CDR3: CASSLLAPGLAGVEQFF

J: TRBJ2-1
V: TRBV7-2
size: few
D: TRBD2
DNA: TGTGCCAGCAGCTTAGGGACTAGCCCTGGCGATGAGCAGTTCTTC
CDR3: CASSLGTSPGDEQFF

J: TRBJ1-4
V: TRBV29-1
size: few
D: TRBD1
DNA: TGCAGCGTCGAAGGACAGGACGGTGAAAAACTGTTTTTT
CDR3: CSVEGQDGEKLFF

J: TRBJ2-3
V: TRBV7-3
size: NA
D: NA
DNA: TGTGCCAGCAGCTTACTTGGCAGGGATGCAGATACGCAGTATTTT
CDR3: CASSLLGRDADTQYF

J: TRBJ2-3
V: TRBV11-2
size: once
D: NA
DNA: TGTGCCAGCAGCGCCCTCCTGACAGTGGGCACAGATACGCAGTATTTT
CDR3: CASSALLTVGTDTQYF

J: TRBJ2-3
V: TRBV28
size: NA
D: TRBD1
DNA: TGTGCCAGCAGTTTATGGGGGACAGGGGAAACAGATACGCAGTATTTT
CDR3: CASSLWGTGETDTQYF

J: TRBJ2-4
V: TRBV2
size: many
D: TRBD1
DNA: TGTGCCAGCAATATACAGGGGTTAGCCAAAAACATTCAGTACTTC
CDR3: CASNIQGLAKNIQYF

J: TRBJ2-1
V: TRBV5-1
size: NA
D: NA
DNA: TGCGCCAGCAGCCCACGACCCAAGACTAGTGGGAATGAGCAGTTCTTC
CDR3: CASSPRPKTSGNEQFF

J: TRBJ1-1
V: TRBV20-1
size: few
D: NA
DNA: TGCAGTGCTAGAAAGCGGGCAGCCCACACTGAAGCTTTCTTT
CDR3: CSARKRAAHTEAFF

J: TRBJ2-3
V: TRBV7-2
size: many
D: NA
DNA: TGTGCCAGCAGCTTAGGCGTTTTCACAGATACGCAGTATTTT
CDR3: CASSLGVFTDTQYF